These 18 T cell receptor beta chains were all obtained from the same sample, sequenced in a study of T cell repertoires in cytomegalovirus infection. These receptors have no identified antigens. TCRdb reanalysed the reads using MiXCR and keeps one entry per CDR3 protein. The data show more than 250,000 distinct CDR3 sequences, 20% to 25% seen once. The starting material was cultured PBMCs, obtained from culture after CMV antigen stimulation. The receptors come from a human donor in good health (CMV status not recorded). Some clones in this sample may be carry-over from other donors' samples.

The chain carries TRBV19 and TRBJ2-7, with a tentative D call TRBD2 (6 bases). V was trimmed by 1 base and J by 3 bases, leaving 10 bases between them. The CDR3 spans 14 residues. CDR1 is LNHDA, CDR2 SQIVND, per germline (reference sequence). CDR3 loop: CASSIGRRDYEQYF. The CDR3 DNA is TGTGCCAGTAGTATAGGGAGGCGGGACTACGAGCAGTACTTC.

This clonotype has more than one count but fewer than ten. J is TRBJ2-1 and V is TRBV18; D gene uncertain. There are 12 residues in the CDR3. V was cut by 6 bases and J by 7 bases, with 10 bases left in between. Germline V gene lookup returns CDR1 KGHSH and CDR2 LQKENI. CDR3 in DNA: TGTGCCAGCTCCCGCGACGGGAATGAGCAGTTCTTC. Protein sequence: CASSRDGNEQFF.

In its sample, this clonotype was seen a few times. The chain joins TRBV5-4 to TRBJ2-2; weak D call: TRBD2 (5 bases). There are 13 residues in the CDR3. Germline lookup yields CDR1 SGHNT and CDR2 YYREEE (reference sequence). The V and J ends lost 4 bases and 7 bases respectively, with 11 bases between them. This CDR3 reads CASSLERGGELFF. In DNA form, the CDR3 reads TGTGCCAGCAGCCTGGAACGGGGCGGGGAGCTGTTTTTT.

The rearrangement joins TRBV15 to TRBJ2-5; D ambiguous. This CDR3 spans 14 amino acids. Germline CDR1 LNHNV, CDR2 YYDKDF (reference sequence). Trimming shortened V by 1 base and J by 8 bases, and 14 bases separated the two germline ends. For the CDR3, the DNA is TGTGCCACCAGCAGAGCCCCCCAGATGGAAACCCAGTACTTC. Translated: CATSRAPQMETQYF.

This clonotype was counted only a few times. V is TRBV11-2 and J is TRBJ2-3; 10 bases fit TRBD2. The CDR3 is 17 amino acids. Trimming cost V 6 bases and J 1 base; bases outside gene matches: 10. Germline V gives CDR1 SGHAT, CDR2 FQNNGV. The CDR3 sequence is CASSRTGLADRTDTQYF. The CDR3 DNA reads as TGTGCCAGCAGTCGGACTGGACTAGCGGACCGCACAGATACGCAGTATTTT.

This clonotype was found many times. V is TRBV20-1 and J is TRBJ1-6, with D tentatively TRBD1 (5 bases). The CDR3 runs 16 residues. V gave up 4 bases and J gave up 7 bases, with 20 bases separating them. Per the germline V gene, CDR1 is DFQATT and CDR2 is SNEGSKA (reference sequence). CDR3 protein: CSAKRQIRFGNSPLHF. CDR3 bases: TGCAGTGCTAAAAGACAGATTCGGTTCGGCAATTCACCCCTCCACTTT.

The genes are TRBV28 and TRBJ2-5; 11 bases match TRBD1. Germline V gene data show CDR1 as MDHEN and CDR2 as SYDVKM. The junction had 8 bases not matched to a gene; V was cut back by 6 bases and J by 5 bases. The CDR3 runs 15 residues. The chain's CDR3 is CASSRTGTGGETQYF. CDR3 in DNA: TGTGCCAGCAGCCGAACCGGGACAGGGGGTGAGACCCAGTACTTC.

CDR3 nucleotides: TGTGCCAGCAGCTTTTTGACAGGGGCCGGGGATGAGCAGTTCTTC. It encodes CASSFLTGAGDEQFF. The genes are TRBV7-3 and TRBJ2-1; 8 nucleotides match TRBD1. The CDR3 has 15 amino acids. Germline V gene lookup returns CDR1 SGHTA and CDR2 FQGTGA. V trimming: 3 bases; J trimming: 8 bases; junction bases outside the gene matches: 9.

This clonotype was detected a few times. In DNA form, the CDR3 reads TGTGCCAGCAGCCAAGATAACACCGAGACTGAAGCTTTCTTT. This translates into CASSQDNTETEAFF. The V call is TRBV14, the J call TRBJ1-1; D unclear. Germline V gene data show CDR1 as SGHDN and CDR2 as FVKESK. Trimming removed 0 bases at V and 5 bases at J, with 10 bases between. This CDR3 has 14 residues.

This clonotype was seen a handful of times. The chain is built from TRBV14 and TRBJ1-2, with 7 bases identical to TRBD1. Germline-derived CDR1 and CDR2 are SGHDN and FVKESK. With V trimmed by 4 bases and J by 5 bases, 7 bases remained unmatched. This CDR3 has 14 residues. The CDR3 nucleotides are TGTGCCAGCAGCCGAGAACAGGGGTTGTATGGCTACACCTTC. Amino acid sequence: CASSREQGLYGYTF.

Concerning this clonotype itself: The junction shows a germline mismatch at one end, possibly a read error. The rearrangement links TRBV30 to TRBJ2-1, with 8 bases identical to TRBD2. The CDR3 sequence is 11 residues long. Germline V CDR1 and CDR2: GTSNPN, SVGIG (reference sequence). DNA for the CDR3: TGTGCCTGGACCCCGGGACTAGAGATTTACTTC. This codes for CAWTPGLEIYF. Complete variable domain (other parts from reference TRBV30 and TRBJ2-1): SQTIHQWPATLVQPVGSPLSLECTVEGTSNPNLYWYRQAAGRGLQLLFYSVGIGQISSEVPQNLSASRPQDRQFILSSKKLLLSDSGFYLCAWTPGLEIYFGPGTRLTVL.

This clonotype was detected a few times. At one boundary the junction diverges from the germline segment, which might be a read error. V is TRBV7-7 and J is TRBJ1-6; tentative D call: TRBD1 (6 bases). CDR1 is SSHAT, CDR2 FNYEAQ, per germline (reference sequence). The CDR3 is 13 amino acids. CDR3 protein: CASSRGGNSPLHF. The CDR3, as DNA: TGTGCTAGCAGCCGGGGGGGCAATTCACCCCTCCACTTT.

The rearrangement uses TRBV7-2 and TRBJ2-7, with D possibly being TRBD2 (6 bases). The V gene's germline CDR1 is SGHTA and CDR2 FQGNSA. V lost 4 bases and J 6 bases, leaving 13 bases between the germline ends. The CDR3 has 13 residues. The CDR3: CASSSRLEGEQYV. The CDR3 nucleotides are TGTGCCAGCAGCTCCCGGTTGGAGGGCGAGCAGTACGTC.

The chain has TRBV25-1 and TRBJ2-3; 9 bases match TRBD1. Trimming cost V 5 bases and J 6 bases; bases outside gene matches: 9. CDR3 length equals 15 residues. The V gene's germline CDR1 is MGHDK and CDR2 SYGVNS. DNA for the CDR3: TGTGCCAGCAGTCCACGGGACAGGGTGGGGGATACGCAGTATTTT. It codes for CASSPRDRVGDTQYF.

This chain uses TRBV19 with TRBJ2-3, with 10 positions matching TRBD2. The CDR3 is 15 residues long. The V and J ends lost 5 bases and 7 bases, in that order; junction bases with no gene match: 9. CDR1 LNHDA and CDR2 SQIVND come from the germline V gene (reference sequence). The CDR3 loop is CASSVFQREGNTQYF. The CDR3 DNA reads TGTGCCAGTAGTGTCTTCCAGCGGGAGGGGAATACGCAGTATTTT.

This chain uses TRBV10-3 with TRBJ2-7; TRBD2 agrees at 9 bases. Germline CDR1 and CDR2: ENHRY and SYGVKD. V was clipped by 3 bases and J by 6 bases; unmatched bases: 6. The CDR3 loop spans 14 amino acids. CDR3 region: CAISDTGTSSEQYF. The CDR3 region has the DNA TGTGCCATCAGTGATACCGGGACTAGCTCCGAGCAGTACTTC.

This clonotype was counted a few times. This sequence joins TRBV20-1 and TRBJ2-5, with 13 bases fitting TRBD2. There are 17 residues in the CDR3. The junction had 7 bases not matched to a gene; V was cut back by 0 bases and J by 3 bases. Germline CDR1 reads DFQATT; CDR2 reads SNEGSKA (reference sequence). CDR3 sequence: CSARELAGGYGEETQYF. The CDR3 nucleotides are TGCAGTGCTAGAGAACTAGCGGGAGGGTATGGGGAAGAGACCCAGTACTTC.

The CDR3 DNA follows: TGCGCCAGCAGCCTCCGGGACCGTTACACAGATACGCAGTATTTT. Its translation: CASSLRDRYTDTQYF. V usage is TRBV5-1 and J usage is TRBJ2-3, with D possibly called TRBD1 or TRBD2 (5 bases each). CDR1 and CDR2 from the germline V gene are SGHRS and YFSETQ. There are 15 residues in the CDR3. V dropped 4 bases and J dropped 2 bases, with 14 bases sitting between them.